This T cell receptor beta chain was documented in a study of blood T cells in healthy people across ages. Study outcomes and limitations: Unsorted PBMCs blocked a conclusive comparison of naive and antigen-experienced cells. With age, beta diversity per million T cells declined roughly linearly, significantly by 40. Among long-lived donors, naive CD4+ cells were more numerous and diversity higher than in aged donors.

On this clonotype itself: Its antigen is not identified. A read error is possible here, since a much larger clone lies one base away.

It was with a sample-barcoded 5' primer and a J-beta primer mix that a second PCR of roughly 7 to 12 cycles was run. In TCRdb, the 5' RACE reads were re-called with MiXCR into one record per CDR3 protein. In the table there are about 650,000 distinct CDR3 sequences, about 51% of which are singletons. This CDR3 is 15 amino acids long. The germline CDR1 and CDR2 sequences are DFQATT and SNEGSKA (reference sequence). This sequence joins TRBV20-1 and TRBJ2-1, with D perhaps TRBD1 (6 bases). The sample taken for sequencing was blood. This clonotype originated in a woman aged 80 or older in good health. The CDR3 spells CRALQTGLAVNEQFF. DNA of the CDR3: TGCAGGGCTCTTCAGACAGGCCTAGCCGTCAATGAGCAGTTCTTC.